The clone carrying this TCR beta chain came up many times. Its antigen is still unknown. V dropped 3 bases and J dropped 3 bases, with 6 bases sitting between them. CDR3 length: 13 residues. CDR1 LNHNV and CDR2 YYDKDF come from the germline V gene (reference sequence). The data derive from a study of breast tumors, draining lymph nodes, adjacent tissues. Study-level points and caveats: The lymph node origin of tumor T cells was framed as consistent with a hypothesis, not demonstrated. Tumor TCR diversity was below lymph nodes but above nontumor tissue.

Samples came from axillary lymph nodes draining the breast cancer. Via MiXCR, TCRdb re-called the multiplex PCR reads, giving one row per CDR3 protein. The table has 100,000 to 150,000 distinct CDR3 sequences, 20% to 25% seen once. The receptor's source is a female donor with breast cancer. Some clones in this sample may be carry-over from other donors' samples. V gene TRBV15 combines with J gene TRBJ1-3; a weak D match, TRBD1 (5 bases). The sample consisted of axillary lymph node tissue. The CDR3 reads CATSRGLGNTIYF. CDR3 coding DNA: TGTGCCACCAGCAGGGGGCTTGGAAACACCATATATTTT. Complete variable domain (other parts from reference TRBV15 and TRBJ1-3): DAMVIQNPRYQVTQFGKPVTLSCSQTLNHNVMYWYQQKSSQAPKLLFHYYDKDFNNEADTPDNFQSRRPNTSFCFLDIRSPGLGDTAMYLCATSRGLGNTIYFGEGSWLTVV.